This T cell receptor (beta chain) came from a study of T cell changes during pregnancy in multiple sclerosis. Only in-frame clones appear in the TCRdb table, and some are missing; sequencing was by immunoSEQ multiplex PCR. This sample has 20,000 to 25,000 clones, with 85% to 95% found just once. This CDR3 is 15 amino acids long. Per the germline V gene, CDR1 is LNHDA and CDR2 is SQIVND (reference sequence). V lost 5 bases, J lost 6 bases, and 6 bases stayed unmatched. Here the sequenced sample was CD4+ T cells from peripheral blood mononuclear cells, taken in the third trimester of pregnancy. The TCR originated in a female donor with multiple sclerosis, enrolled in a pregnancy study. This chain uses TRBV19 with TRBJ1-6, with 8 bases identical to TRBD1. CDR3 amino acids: CASSSGTGTNSPLHF. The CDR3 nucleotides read TGTGCCAGTAGTTCAGGGACAGGCACTAATTCACCCCTCCACTTT.